The clone carrying this T cell receptor beta chain has only one observation. Its cognate antigen is unknown. The sample is drawn from a study of PD-1 blockade in classical Hodgkin lymphoma. Study-wide results and limits: Whereas CD4+ TCR diversity had risen significantly by C4D1, CD8+ TCR diversity had not. Patients who began taking nivolumab under 1 year after ASCT were left out.

Sequencing used immunoSEQ multiplex PCR; TCRdb keeps in-frame clones, though not all of them. The sample carries 47,000 or so clones, approximately 73% recorded once. The CDR3 extends over 15 amino acids. Looked up from germline, CDR1 is SGHRS and CDR2 is YFSETQ. With V trimmed by 1 base and J by 7 bases, 6 bases remained unmatched. Brentuximab vedotin exposure varied among the patients, all of whom had relapsed after autologous stem cell transplantation. Sample: peripheral blood mononuclear cells (PBMCs), taken at baseline. The sequence derives from a human donor with classical Hodgkin lymphoma. The gene calls are TRBV5-1 and TRBJ2-1; TRBD2 matches 9 bases. Here the CDR3 DNA reads TGCGCCAGCAGCTTGATGGCGGGGGGGCGGAATGAGCAGTTCTTC. Protein sequence: CASSLMAGGRNEQFF.